The 17 T cell receptor beta chains given below trace back to one sample, sequenced in a study of shared clonotypes between healthy human individuals. Data came from immunoSEQ multiplex PCR; TCRdb stores just in-frame clones and leaves some out. The sample holds over a million clones; 95% to 99% are singletons and the top ten take roughly 0.4%. The sample taken for sequencing was naive CD4+ T cells sorted from blood. Subset described: CD45RA+ positively selected. The origin of the receptors is a man aged 25-45 years in good health.

V is TRBV5-1 and J is TRBJ1-2; 10 nucleotides match TRBD1. This CDR3 has 14 residues. Looked up from germline, CDR1 is SGHRS and CDR2 is YFSETQ. The J segment lost 4 bases and the V segment lost 6 bases, leaving 6 bases of the junction unmatched. CDR3 bases: TGCGCCAGCACCACGGACAGGGGGAGCTATGGCTACACCTTC. It is translated as CASTTDRGSYGYTF.

The V call is TRBV5-1, the J call TRBJ2-7; 10 positions match TRBD2. After removal of 4 bases from V and 6 bases from J, the junction contained 7 bases not matched to a gene. This CDR3 spans 14 amino acids. The germline V gene encodes CDR1 SGHRS and CDR2 YFSETQ. In DNA, the CDR3 is TGCGCCAGCAGCCCCCGAGCGGGAGGGGGCGAGCAGTACTTC. This translates into CASSPRAGGGEQYF.

The rearrangement joins TRBV11-1 to TRBJ2-7; 7 bases fit TRBD1. Germline lookup yields CDR1 SGHAT and CDR2 FQDESV (reference sequence). The CDR3 has 15 amino acids. Trimming at V came to 4 bases and at J to 1 base, leaving 7 bases not matched to a gene. The CDR3 sequence is CASSSQGQASYEQYF. DNA for the CDR3: TGTGCCAGCAGCTCCCAAGGACAGGCTTCCTACGAGCAGTACTTC.

The gene calls are TRBV15 and TRBJ2-7, with D perhaps assigned TRBD1 or TRBD2 (5 bases each). CDR1 and CDR2 (germline): LNHNV, YYDKDF (reference sequence). The CDR3 extends over 15 amino acids. V lost 0 bases and J 5 bases, leaving 14 bases between the germline ends. This CDR3 is CATSRDLGRADEQYF. The CDR3 DNA reads as TGTGCCACCAGCAGAGATCTGGGGCGGGCCGACGAGCAGTACTTC.

This chain uses TRBV2 with TRBJ2-3, with D maybe TRBD1 (5 bases). Trimming pared 6 bases from V and 6 bases from J, leaving 10 bases between. CDR3 length: 12 residues. Germline CDR1 is SNHLY and CDR2 is FYNNEI. CDR3 nucleotides: TGTGCCAGCAGGCAGGGTTCCGATACGCAGTATTTT. This translates into CASRQGSDTQYF.

This sequence joins TRBV18 and TRBJ2-1, with TRBD2 as a possible D gene (5 bases). Trimming cost V 2 bases and J 10 bases, with 21 bases left between them. From germline, CDR1 is KGHSH and CDR2 LQKENI. There are 16 residues in the CDR3. CDR3 loop: CASSPKGDSGIGEQFF. Written as DNA, the CDR3 is TGTGCCAGCTCACCAAAGGGCGACTCCGGGATTGGGGAGCAGTTCTTC.

The chain uses TRBV30 and TRBJ2-1; 14 bases align to TRBD2. From germline, CDR1 is GTSNPN and CDR2 SVGIG (reference sequence). This CDR3 has 17 amino acids. V shed 1 base and J 6 bases; nucleotides not matched to a gene: 8. The CDR3 bases are TGTGCCTGGAGTGCCGGACTAGCGGGAGGTAGGCGCAATGAGCAGTTCTTC. Translation: CAWSAGLAGGRRNEQFF.

The CDR3 DNA sequence: TGTGCCAGTAGTATCCGGACAGGGAGAGATGGCTACACCTTC. Encoded protein: CASSIRTGRDGYTF. This chain connects TRBV19 to TRBJ1-2, with 8 bases that match TRBD1. The J segment lost 6 bases and the V segment lost 3 bases, leaving 6 bases of the junction unmatched. The CDR3 runs to 14 residues. CDR1 and CDR2 from the germline V gene are LNHDA and SQIVND (reference sequence). The whole variable domain, remainder taken from reference TRBV19 and TRBJ1-2, is DGGITQSPKYLFRKEGQNVTLSCEQNLNHDAMYWYRQDPGQGLRLIYYSQIVNDFQKGDIAEGYSVSREKKESFPLTVTSAQKNPTAFYLCASSIRTGRDGYTFGSGTRLTVV.

The chain recombines TRBV30 with TRBJ2-5; TRBD2 is a possible D gene (5 bases). V was trimmed by 1 base and J by 1 base, leaving 7 bases between them. The CDR3 covers 13 residues. Germline V lookup: CDR1 GTSNPN, CDR2 SVGIG (reference sequence). CDR3 in amino acids: CAWSAGSQETQYF. CDR3 nucleotides: TGTGCCTGGAGTGCGGGATCCCAAGAGACCCAGTACTTC.

This chain connects TRBV4-3 to TRBJ2-5, with TRBD2 identical over 7 bases. V dropped 4 bases and J dropped 4; count of bases not matched to a gene: 15. The CDR3 has 17 amino acids. CDR1 is LGHNA and CDR2 is YSLEER in the germline V gene. CDR3 coding DNA: TGCGCCAGCAGCCTAGACTCTTTCGCGGGAGCCCCAGAGACCCAGTACTTC. As protein: CASSLDSFAGAPETQYF.

The chain carries TRBV2 and TRBJ2-7; the D is unclear. Trimming stripped 3 bases from V and 4 bases from J, with 4 bases between. Germline assignment: CDR1 SNHLY and CDR2 FYNNEI. CDR3 length: 11 residues. The chain's CDR3 is CASSDEYEQYF. CDR3 DNA sequence: TGTGCCAGCAGTGATGAATACGAGCAGTACTTC.

The chain recombines TRBV28 with TRBJ2-1; 12 nucleotides match TRBD2. This CDR3 is 16 amino acids long. Germline CDR1 is MDHEN and CDR2 is SYDVKM. The ends lost 6 bases at V and 8 bases at J; junction bases unmatched: 11. CDR3 sequence (DNA): TGTGCCAGCAGCCCTAGCGGGAGGGCCGGTGGACATGAGCAGTTCTTC. It specifies CASSPSGRAGGHEQFF.

This chain links TRBV10-3 with TRBJ2-4, with 10 bases fitting TRBD2. The junction had 3 bases not matched to a gene; V was cut back by 5 bases and J by 2 bases. The CDR3 covers 15 residues. Germline V gene data show CDR1 as ENHRY and CDR2 as SYGVKD. CDR3 DNA: TGTGCCATCAGTCCACTAGCGGGGACCAAAAACATTCAGTACTTC. The encoded protein is CAISPLAGTKNIQYF.

The chain employs TRBV18 and TRBJ2-7, with D possibly TRBD2 on 6 matching bases. The length of the CDR3 is 16 residues. CDR1 is KGHSH and CDR2 is LQKENI in the germline V gene. Trimming shortened V by 2 bases and J by 7 bases, and 21 bases separated the two germline ends. Here the CDR3 DNA reads TGTGCCAGCTCACCATGGAACCAGGGTGAGGGAGGAGAGCAGTACTTC. Its protein is CASSPWNQGEGGEQYF.

V gene TRBV5-1 combines with J gene TRBJ2-5, with 11 bases fitting TRBD2. The CDR3 contains 16 residues. Germline CDR1 and CDR2: SGHRS and YFSETQ. V dropped 0 bases and J dropped 4; count of bases not matched to a gene: 5. The CDR3: CASSLAGTSGSETQYF. The CDR3 DNA follows: TGCGCCAGCAGCTTGGCCGGGACTAGCGGTTCAGAGACCCAGTACTTC.

This clone was detected only once. The rearrangement links TRBV5-1 to TRBJ2-2, with D perhaps matching TRBD1 (6 bases). V lost 1 base, J lost 2 bases, and 15 bases lay in between. Germline V gene data show CDR1 as SGHRS and CDR2 as YFSETQ. The CDR3 is 17 residues long. The CDR3 loop reads CASSLSTGTLNTGELFF. CDR3 DNA sequence: TGCGCCAGCAGCTTGAGCACGGGGACACTTAACACCGGGGAGCTGTTTTTT.

This chain links TRBV5-6 with TRBJ1-4; D gene uncertain. V shed 0 bases and J shed 4 bases, with 7 bases lying between them. Germline V CDR1 and CDR2: SGHDT, YYEEEE. The CDR3 is made up of 14 amino acids. The CDR3 sequence: CASSLGLFNEKLFF. In DNA, the CDR3 is TGTGCCAGCAGCTTGGGACTATTTAATGAAAAACTGTTTTTT.